These 18 T cell receptor beta chains originate from one sample sequenced in a study of T cell responses to AZD1222 COVID-19 vaccine. This table comes from immunoSEQ multiplex PCR, and its TCRdb copy is limited to in-frame clones, with some not included. The sample yields 95,000 to 150,000 clones, about 90% seen once. Sequenced material: peripheral blood, taken on day 0 of AZD1222 vaccination. The receptors were sampled from an adult in good health.

The genes are TRBV5-1 and TRBJ2-1; the D gene could be TRBD1 or TRBD2 (5 bases each). The CDR3 is 12 amino acids. Germline lookup yields CDR1 SGHRS and CDR2 YFSETQ. V gave up 4 bases and J gave up 12 bases, with 14 bases separating them. CDR3 sequence (DNA): TGCGCCAGCAGCCTCGAGGGGCGCGGGCAGTTCTTC. Encoded protein: CASSLEGRGQFF. Combining the CDR3 with reference TRBV5-1 and TRBJ2-1 gives the whole variable domain KAGVTQTPRYLIKTRGQQVTLSCSPISGHRSVSWYQQTPGQGLQFLFEYFSETQRNKGNFPGRFSGRQFSNSRSEMNVSTLELGDSALYLCASSLEGRGQFFGPGTRLTVL.

This chain uses TRBV12-3 or TRBV12-4 with TRBJ1-3, with D unresolved. Trimming shortened V by 6 bases and J by 2 bases, and 8 bases separated the two germline ends. The CDR3 extends over 13 amino acids. The CDR3 DNA reads as TGTGCCAGCAGGGTTGGACCTGGAAACACCATATATTTT. Protein sequence: CASRVGPGNTIYF.

J is TRBJ2-5 and V is TRBV6-2 or TRBV6-3; weak D call: TRBD2 (6 bases). V was clipped by 0 bases and J by 7 bases, with 15 bases between them. The CDR3 runs to 15 residues. Per the germline V gene, CDR1 is MNHEY and CDR2 is SVGEGT. The CDR3 reads CASSYSNLDGGTQYF. The CDR3 nucleotides read TGTGCCAGCAGTTACTCGAACCTCGACGGGGGGACCCAGTACTTC.

This chain joins TRBV2 and TRBJ2-2, with 8 bases lining up with TRBD1. The germline V gene encodes CDR1 SNHLY and CDR2 FYNNEI. CDR3 length: 15 amino acids. The trim removed 6 bases at V and 1 base at J, leaving 4 bases unmatched. CDR3 region: CASSRTGLNTGELFF. CDR3 nucleotides: TGTGCCAGCAGCAGGACAGGGTTGAACACCGGGGAGCTGTTTTTT.

The V gene is TRBV19, the J gene TRBJ1-6; no firm D call. The CDR3 is 12 amino acids. V was trimmed by 8 bases and J by 10 bases, leaving 12 bases between them. In germline, CDR1 is LNHDA, CDR2 SQIVND (reference sequence). This chain's CDR3 is CASPDKVSPLHF. The CDR3 bases are TGTGCCAGTCCCGACAAAGTCTCACCCCTCCACTTT.

This clone was seen just once. The J gene is TRBJ1-2, the V gene TRBV6-6; the D gene is possibly TRBD1 (6 bases). The germline CDR1 and CDR2 sequences are MNHNY and SVGAGI (reference sequence). This CDR3 contains 16 residues. Trimming removed 6 bases at V and 2 bases at J, with 19 bases between. CDR3 protein: CASSHGQGKGNYGYTF. The CDR3 DNA is TGTGCCAGCAGCCACGGGCAGGGGAAGGGAAACTATGGCTACACCTTC.

The V gene is TRBV18, the J gene TRBJ1-4; D gene ambiguous. This CDR3 has 13 residues. The germline gives CDR1 KGHSH, CDR2 LQKENI. V was clipped by 0 bases and J by 8 bases, with 7 bases between them. CDR3 protein: CASSPPGEEKLFF. The CDR3 coding sequence is TGTGCCAGCTCACCACCGGGAGAGGAAAAACTGTTTTTT.

The V call is TRBV15, the J call TRBJ2-1, with a possible D match to TRBD1 (7 bases). This CDR3 has 15 amino acids. V lost 0 bases to trimming and J lost 7 bases, with 13 bases between them. Germline V gene lookup returns CDR1 LNHNV and CDR2 YYDKDF (reference sequence). CDR3 bases: TGTGCCACCAGCAGAGATAGGAGGGGGCAAAATGAGCAGTTCTTC. This translates into CATSRDRRGQNEQFF.

V and J are TRBV6-5 and TRBJ1-1, with 7 bases identical to TRBD1. CDR3 length equals 13 residues. V was pared by 6 bases and J by 4 bases, with 5 bases of the junction left unmatched. Germline V gene data show CDR1 as MNHEY and CDR2 as SVGAGI. The DNA for the CDR3 is TGTGCCAGCAGGAGGGACAGCGGCACTGAAGCTTTCTTT. This translates into CASRRDSGTEAFF.

This chain links TRBV19 with TRBJ1-5, with TRBD1 identical over 11 bases. The CDR3 has 16 residues. Trimming at V came to 5 bases and at J to 2 bases, leaving 5 bases not matched to a gene. Germline-derived CDR1 and CDR2 are LNHDA and SQIVND (reference sequence). The CDR3: CASSGTGGSGNQPQHF. CDR3 bases: TGTGCCAGTAGTGGGACAGGGGGATCCGGCAATCAGCCCCAGCATTTT.

This clone was counted only a few times. The rearrangement links TRBV6-4 to TRBJ2-3, with 10 nucleotides matching TRBD2. V was clipped by 4 bases and J by 4 bases; unmatched bases: 8. The CDR3 totals 16 residues. CDR1 and CDR2 from the germline V gene are MRHNA and SNTAGT. The CDR3 DNA reads as TGTGCCAGCAGTGTGGCTAGCGGGGGTTCTTCAGATACGCAGTATTTT. It is translated as CASSVASGGSSDTQYF.

V gene TRBV7-9 combines with J gene TRBJ1-1; no firm D call. V was shortened by 8 bases and J by 5 bases, with 12 bases between the two germline ends. This CDR3 contains 12 residues. The germline V gene encodes CDR1 SEHNR and CDR2 FQNEAQ (reference sequence). CDR3 residues: CASSTERTEAFF. The CDR3 nucleotides read TGTGCCAGCTCTACGGAGAGGACTGAAGCTTTCTTT.

V and J are TRBV20-1 and TRBJ1-1; D uncertain. Trimming took 3 bases from V and 4 from J, leaving 9 bases between them. The CDR3 contains 12 residues. Germline V lookup: CDR1 DFQATT, CDR2 SNEGSKA (reference sequence). The CDR3: CSASIDATEAFF. CDR3 DNA sequence: TGCAGTGCTAGTATAGACGCCACTGAAGCTTTCTTT.

The J gene is TRBJ1-1, the V gene TRBV29-1; D not certain. CDR3 size: 12 residues. CDR1 is SQVTM and CDR2 is ANQGSEA in the germline V gene. The ends were cut back, 3 bases at V and 6 bases at J, with 11 bases in the middle. Written as DNA, the CDR3 is TGCAGCGTTGACCCGAACCGAGCTGAAGCTTTCTTT. Its translation is CSVDPNRAEAFF.

The chain links TRBV7-9 to TRBJ2-7, with D maybe TRBD2 (5 bases). The CDR3 is made up of 14 amino acids. With 3 bases removed from V and 1 base from J, the gap between germline ends came to 10 bases. Germline loops: CDR1 SEHNR, CDR2 FQNEAQ (reference sequence). CDR3 sequence reads: CASSFEGMSYEQYF. CDR3 DNA: TGTGCCAGCAGCTTTGAGGGTATGTCCTACGAGCAGTACTTC.

The chain recombines TRBV13 with TRBJ2-7; tentatively, D is TRBD2 (6 bases). The germline CDR1 and CDR2 sequences are PRHDT and FYEKMQ (reference sequence). The V end lost 5 bases, the J end lost 4 bases, and 15 bases lay between the germline ends. The CDR3 is 14 residues long. The CDR3 sequence: CASSPGPGGYEQYF. The CDR3 DNA reads as TGTGCCAGCAGCCCGGGGCCCGGGGGTTACGAGCAGTACTTC.

This chain links TRBV2 with TRBJ1-3; 7 bases are a match to TRBD1. The CDR3 totals 16 residues. CDR1 SNHLY and CDR2 FYNNEI come from the germline V gene. V was clipped by 4 bases and J by 0 bases; unmatched bases: 6. The CDR3 spells CASSGGTASSGNTIYF. DNA for the CDR3: TGTGCCAGCAGTGGAGGGACAGCGAGCTCTGGAAACACCATATATTTT.

This chain joins TRBV18 and TRBJ2-6; unclear D gene. Trimming took 8 bases from V and 0 from J, leaving 5 bases between them. The CDR3 totals 13 residues. Per the germline V gene, CDR1 is KGHSH and CDR2 is LQKENI. The CDR3 region is CASRFSGANVLTF. In nucleotides, the CDR3 is TGTGCCAGCAGATTCTCTGGGGCCAACGTCCTGACTTTC.